Included here is one T cell receptor beta chain sequence, with context. The antigen remains undetermined. A multiplex PCR was run with 60 Vbeta primers and 13 Jbeta primers. Assay: immunoSEQ multiplex PCR; the TCRdb copy retains only in-frame clones and omits some. The sample has some 60,000 clones; over 60% are singletons. These data are taken from a study of cytomegalovirus exposure and HLA in healthy donors. Study-wide points: It was confirmed in vitro that a few of the CMV-associated chains were specific for CMV antigens. Follow-up analysis found HLA locus-dependent TCR association rates, highest for DRB1 and lowest for HLA-C. The presence/absence work took it that sequencing depth was about the same across donors. The records held CMV serostatus as the only immune exposure information.

Sequenced input: PBMCs. This clonotype was obtained from a woman aged 25 to 39 in good health and CMV-seronegative.

CDR3 region: CFSKQKPAYEQYF. CDR3 sequence (DNA): TGTTTTAGCAAGCAGAAGCCGGCATACGAGCAGTACTTC. The V call is TRBV7-9, the J call TRBJ2-7; no clear D gene. Per the germline V gene, CDR1 is SEHNR and CDR2 is FQNEAQ (reference sequence). The CDR3 consists of 13 residues. Supplemented by reference TRBV7-9 and TRBJ2-7, the full variable domain reads DTGVSQNPRHKITKRGQNVTFRCDPISEHNRLYWYRQTLGQGPEFLTYFQNEAQLEKSRLLSDRFSAERPKGSFSTLEIQRTEQGDSAMYLCFSKQKPAYEQYFGPGTRLTVT.